These 30 T cell receptor beta chains share one sample of origin, sequenced in a study of control samples from healthy donors and cancer patients. TCRdb keeps only in-frame clones here, not all; method: immunoSEQ multiplex PCR. The sample lists about 160,000 clones, over 85% occurring once. Material for sequencing was blood. Source of these receptors: a woman aged 55-70 years in good health.

The V call is TRBV6-4, the J call TRBJ2-5; D unclear. This CDR3 contains 11 residues. Germline V gene sequence: CDR1 MRHNA, CDR2 SNTAGT. CDR3 loop: CVCNSQETQYF. DNA of the CDR3: TGTGTATGTAACAGCCAAGAGACCCAGTACTTC.

The chain recombines TRBV7-6 with TRBJ1-6, with a weak D call TRBD1 (5 bases). Germline loops: CDR1 SGHVS, CDR2 FNYEAQ. Deletions cut 3 bases from V and 7 bases from J, with 10 bases between. The CDR3 has 14 amino acids. CDR3: CASSLGGTNSPLHF. As DNA, the CDR3 is TGTGCCAGCAGCTTGGGGGGGACCAATTCACCCCTCCACTTT. The full variable domain, in which reference TRBV7-6 and TRBJ1-6 provide the parts outside the CDR3, is GAGVSQSPRYKVTKRGQDVALRCDPISGHVSLYWYRQALGQGPEFLTYFNYEAQQDKSGLPNDRFSAERPEGSISTLTIQRTEQRDSAMYRCASSLGGTNSPLHFGNGTRLTVT.

The rearrangement uses TRBV2 and TRBJ1-2; tentatively, D is TRBD1 (5 bases). CDR1 is SNHLY, CDR2 FYNNEI, per germline. V lost 2 bases to trimming and J lost 8 bases, with 15 bases between them. This CDR3 is 14 amino acids long. The CDR3, as DNA: TGTGCCAGCAGTGAATCGGGGGGTGGGAGGGGCTACACCTTC. This sequence encodes CASSESGGGRGYTF.

This chain connects TRBV11-2 to TRBJ2-1; TRBD1 aligns across 9 bases. V dropped 3 bases and J dropped 3; count of bases not matched to a gene: 6. CDR3 length equals 16 residues. The germline gives CDR1 SGHAT, CDR2 FQNNGV. The CDR3 sequence is CASSFAGTGNYNEQFF. CDR3 coding DNA: TGTGCCAGCAGCTTTGCCGGGACAGGGAACTACAATGAGCAGTTCTTC.

CDR3 sequence reads: CASSQNRGAANEKLFF. The CDR3, as DNA: TGCGCCAGCAGCCAGAACAGGGGTGCGGCTAATGAAAAACTGTTTTTT. The chain employs TRBV4-3 and TRBJ1-4; 7 nucleotides agree with TRBD1. The CDR3 runs 16 residues. Trimming removed 3 bases from V and 3 bases from J; junction bases left unmatched: 7. Germline V gives CDR1 LGHNA, CDR2 YSLEER.

The chain is built from TRBV2 and TRBJ2-2, with TRBD2 identical over 7 bases. This CDR3 spans 16 amino acids. The germline V gene has CDR1 SNHLY and CDR2 FYNNEI. V gave up 6 bases and J gave up 7 bases; unmatched junction bases: 14. The CDR3 is CASSPRGGGRGGELFF. In nucleotides, the CDR3 is TGTGCCAGCAGCCCACGGGGCGGGGGACGGGGCGGGGAGCTGTTTTTT. Full variable domain (rest looked up from reference TRBV2 and TRBJ2-2): EPEVTQTPSHQVTQMGQEVILRCVPISNHLYFYWYRQILGQKVEFLVSFYNNEISEKSEIFDDQFSVERPDGSNFTLKIRSTKLEDSAMYFCASSPRGGGRGGELFFGEGSRLTVL.

The rearrangement links TRBV29-1 to TRBJ2-5, with D tentatively TRBD1 (6 bases). Germline assignment: CDR1 SQVTM and CDR2 ANQGSEA. Deletions cut 3 bases from V and 2 bases from J, with 13 bases between. The CDR3 runs to 14 residues. In DNA form, the CDR3 reads TGCAGCGTTGATATCGGGACAACACAAGAGACCCAGTACTTC. As protein: CSVDIGTTQETQYF. Supplemented by reference TRBV29-1 and TRBJ2-5, the full variable domain reads SAVISQKPSRDICQRGTSLTIQCQVDSQVTMMFWYRQQPGQSLTLIATANQGSEATYESGFVIDKFPISRPNLTFSTLTVSNMSPEDSSIYLCSVDIGTTQETQYFGPGTRLLVL.

The CDR3, as DNA: TGTGCCAGCAGCCAAGATGTGACTTCTCCCGTCCTGACTTTC. Its translation: CASSQDVTSPVLTF. The rearrangement joins TRBV3-1 (or the pseudogene TRBV3-2) to TRBJ2-6; D ambiguous. The CDR3 has 14 amino acids. CDR1 LGHDT and CDR2 YNNKEL come from the germline V gene (reference sequence). Trimming removed 0 bases from V and 12 bases from J, with 12 bases in between.

This chain joins TRBV12-3 or TRBV12-4 and TRBJ2-3; D is unclear. Trimming cost V 2 bases and J 2 bases, with 2 bases left between them. This CDR3 has 12 amino acids. The CDR3 DNA follows: TGTGCCAGCAGTTTACTCACAGATACGCAGTATTTT. It codes for CASSLLTDTQYF.

The CDR3 bases are TGTGCCAGCAGTTTATATCGCACCGGGGAGCTGTTTTTT. This sequence encodes CASSLYRTGELFF. The J gene is TRBJ2-2, the V gene TRBV12-3 or TRBV12-4; D is unclear. The CDR3 sequence is 13 residues long. V was cut by 2 bases and J by 4 bases, with 5 bases left in between.

This chain uses TRBV18 with TRBJ1-2, with D hard to call. The V gene lost 3 bases and the J gene lost 5 bases, with 13 bases spanning the gap. There are 14 residues in the CDR3. Germline lookup yields CDR1 KGHSH and CDR2 LQKENI. The CDR3 DNA reads as TGTGCCAGCTCACCCGGAGGCAGACCGTATGGCTACACCTTC. Its translation: CASSPGGRPYGYTF. The complete variable domain, with remaining parts taken from reference TRBV18 and TRBJ1-2, reads NAGVMQNPRHLVRRRGQEARLRCSPMKGHSHVYWYRQLPEEGLKFMVYLQKENIIDESGMPKERFSAEFPKEGPSILRIQQVVRGDSAAYFCASSPGGRPYGYTFGSGTRLTVV.

The chain has TRBV7-9 and TRBJ2-3; the match to TRBD1 covers 7 bases. This CDR3 is built from 16 residues. Losses at the gene ends were 2 bases for V and 6 bases for J; bases not matched to a gene: 11. Germline CDR1 and CDR2: SEHNR and FQNEAQ (reference sequence). The CDR3 loop is CASSLIPDRAGDTQYF. The CDR3, as DNA: TGTGCCAGCAGCTTAATCCCCGACAGGGCAGGTGATACGCAGTATTTT.

The V and J genes are TRBV7-9 and TRBJ2-1; D unclear. V lost 0 bases and J lost 7, with 7 bases in between. The CDR3 runs 13 residues. Germline loops: CDR1 SEHNR, CDR2 FQNEAQ (reference sequence). CDR3 in amino acids: CASSLANANEQFF. The CDR3 DNA reads TGTGCCAGCAGCTTAGCAAACGCTAATGAGCAGTTCTTC.

The CDR3 spells CASSRDRGTISNQPQHF. The CDR3 DNA is TGTGCCAGTTCCCGGGACAGGGGTACTATTAGCAATCAGCCCCAGCATTTT. The V gene is TRBV19, the J gene TRBJ1-5; 10 bases agree with TRBD1. The CDR3 consists of 17 residues. The germline CDR1 and CDR2 sequences are LNHDA and SQIVND (reference sequence). J gave up 0 bases and V 8 bases, and 10 bases lay outside the gene matches. Together with reference TRBV19 and TRBJ1-5, the CDR3 gives the full variable domain: DGGITQSPKYLFRKEGQNVTLSCEQNLNHDAMYWYRQDPGQGLRLIYYSQIVNDFQKGDIAEGYSVSREKKESFPLTVTSAQKNPTAFYLCASSRDRGTISNQPQHFGDGTRLSIL.

CDR3 protein: CASSQDQSGRATQYF. CDR3 sequence (DNA): TGTGCCAGCAGCCAAGATCAAAGCGGGCGGGCGACCCAGTACTTC. The chain links TRBV3-1 (or the pseudogene TRBV3-2) to TRBJ2-5; D may be TRBD2 (6 bases). The CDR3 totals 15 residues. The germline V gene has CDR1 LGHDT and CDR2 YNNKEL (reference sequence). V was clipped by 0 bases and J by 7 bases, with 15 bases between them.

This sequence joins TRBV3-1 (or the pseudogene TRBV3-2) and TRBJ1-4; D is perhaps TRBD1 (6 bases). This CDR3 is built from 15 residues. CDR1 is LGHDT and CDR2 is YNNKEL in the germline V gene (reference sequence). Trimming removed 3 bases at V and 15 bases at J, with 23 bases between. In DNA form, the CDR3 reads TGTGCCAGCAGCCAGGGGACAATCGATCTGAGTATGGTGTTTTTT. It yields the protein CASSQGTIDLSMVFF.

V usage is TRBV29-1 and J usage is TRBJ1-4; possible D gene TRBD1, 5 bases. The V end was cut by 4 bases, the J end by 8 bases, with 11 bases between. Germline CDR1 reads SQVTM; CDR2 reads ANQGSEA. The CDR3 sequence is 12 residues long. The CDR3 coding sequence is TGCAGCGTTGTCGACAGTGGGGAAAAACTGTTTTTT. This gives the protein CSVVDSGEKLFF.

Details on this clone: The same CDR3 is also encoded by other DNA sequences in this sample. This rearrangement joins TRBV10-3 to TRBJ1-1, with D possibly matching TRBD1 (6 bases). This CDR3 has 14 residues. Germline loops: CDR1 ENHRY, CDR2 SYGVKD. The V end lost 4 bases, the J end lost 2 bases, and 11 bases lay between the germline ends. The CDR3 protein is CAISVGGPNTEAFF. CDR3 DNA: TGTGCCATCAGTGTCGGGGGCCCTAACACTGAAGCTTTCTTT.

The chain joins TRBV7-2 to TRBJ1-1; TRBD1 agrees at 10 bases. Germline V CDR1 and CDR2: SGHTA, FQGNSA. The CDR3 extends over 18 amino acids. After removal of 5 bases from V and 3 bases from J, the junction contained 15 bases not matched to a gene. The CDR3 nucleotides are TGTGCCAGCAGCCCACCACCGGGACAGGGGTCCGCGTACACTGAAGCTTTCTTT. As protein: CASSPPPGQGSAYTEAFF.

The rearrangement links TRBV6-5 to TRBJ1-5; possible D gene TRBD1, 5 bases. Germline CDR1 MNHEY, CDR2 SVGAGI. The CDR3 loop spans 15 amino acids. V dropped 6 bases and J dropped 6 bases, with 18 bases sitting between them. The CDR3 loop is CASRPRGGGSQPQHF. The CDR3 nucleotides read TGTGCCAGCAGACCACGGGGTGGGGGTAGTCAGCCCCAGCATTTT.

The chain is built from TRBV12-3 or TRBV12-4 and TRBJ1-2, with D hard to call. V was cut by 6 bases and J by 3 bases, with 11 bases left in between. CDR3 length equals 13 residues. The CDR3 sequence: CASRPSGDYGYTF. In nucleotides, the CDR3 is TGTGCCAGCAGGCCCAGCGGGGACTATGGCTACACCTTC.

V is TRBV2 and J is TRBJ1-5; D not resolved. Germline CDR1 reads SNHLY; CDR2 reads FYNNEI. The CDR3 consists of 12 residues. V was trimmed by 6 bases and J by 4 bases, leaving 7 bases between them. CDR3 amino acids: CASRRGNQPQHF. The DNA of the CDR3 is TGTGCCAGCAGGAGAGGGAATCAGCCCCAGCATTTT.

The CDR3 here is CASSLRFGRKETQYF. DNA of the CDR3: TGCGCCAGCAGCCTCCGCTTCGGACGGAAAGAGACCCAGTACTTC. This chain joins TRBV4-1 and TRBJ2-5; D remains ambiguous. CDR3 length: 15 residues. V lost 4 bases to trimming and J lost 3 bases, with 15 bases between them. CDR1 is MGHRA and CDR2 is YSYEKL in the germline V gene.

The V call is TRBV7-8, the J call TRBJ2-3; D uncertain. V dropped 2 bases and J dropped 5 bases, with 5 bases sitting between them. The CDR3 is made up of 12 amino acids. Germline-derived CDR1 and CDR2 are SGHVS and FQNEAQ. The CDR3 DNA reads as TGTGCCAGCAGCTTATTAGGAGATACGCAGTATTTT. As protein: CASSLLGDTQYF.

The CDR3 bases are TGTGCCAGCAGCCCTGGTGGGGGTCAAGGCTACACCTTC. This sequence encodes CASSPGGGQGYTF. V gene TRBV11-2 combines with J gene TRBJ1-2; maybe TRBD1 (5 bases). Trimming took off 5 bases at V and 8 bases at J, with 15 bases between the two ends. This CDR3 is 13 amino acids long. CDR1 and CDR2 from the germline V gene are SGHAT and FQNNGV.

CDR3 in amino acids: CASSQAQGREKLFF. As DNA, the CDR3 is TGCGCCAGCAGCCAAGCGCAGGGACGAGAAAAACTGTTTTTT. This rearrangement joins TRBV4-3 to TRBJ1-4, with a weak D call TRBD1 (5 bases). Per germline, CDR1 LGHNA and CDR2 YSLEER. With 1 base removed from V and 8 bases from J, the gap between germline ends came to 11 bases. This CDR3 region has 14 residues.

This clone was detected only a few times. This chain uses TRBV2 with TRBJ1-6; possibly TRBD1 for D (5 bases). The CDR3 runs to 13 residues. In germline, CDR1 is SNHLY, CDR2 FYNNEI. Trimming left V 6 bases short and J 8 bases short, with 11 bases between. The CDR3 protein is CASRGERDSPLHF. CDR3 DNA: TGTGCCAGCAGGGGGGAGCGCGATTCACCCCTCCACTTT.

The chain's CDR3 is CASSSRPAEAFF. CDR3 DNA sequence: TGTGCCAGCAGTTCCCGACCGGCTGAAGCTTTCTTT. V is TRBV6-5 and J is TRBJ1-1; D is unclear. Germline-derived CDR1 and CDR2 are MNHEY and SVGAGI. Trimming cost V 4 bases and J 6 bases, with 9 bases left between them. The CDR3 has 12 residues.

V usage is TRBV12-2 and J usage is TRBJ2-7; no DNA check was done on the table's D call, TRBD1. TRBV12-2 is deemed a pseudogene. The CDR3 is 17 residues long. CDR3 coding DNA: TGTGCAAGTCGTCCGGGGGGGAGAGGACAGGGGACCTACGAGCAGTACTTC. This translates into CASRPGGRGQGTYEQYF.

The chain carries TRBV27 and TRBJ1-1, with D perhaps matching TRBD1 (6 bases). Trimming left V 9 bases short and J 0 bases short, with 14 bases between. CDR3 length: 14 residues. The germline V gene has CDR1 MNHEY and CDR2 SMNVEV (reference sequence). The CDR3 DNA follows: TGTGCCAGTAACAGGGTAGGGATGAACACTGAAGCTTTCTTT. Its translation is CASNRVGMNTEAFF.